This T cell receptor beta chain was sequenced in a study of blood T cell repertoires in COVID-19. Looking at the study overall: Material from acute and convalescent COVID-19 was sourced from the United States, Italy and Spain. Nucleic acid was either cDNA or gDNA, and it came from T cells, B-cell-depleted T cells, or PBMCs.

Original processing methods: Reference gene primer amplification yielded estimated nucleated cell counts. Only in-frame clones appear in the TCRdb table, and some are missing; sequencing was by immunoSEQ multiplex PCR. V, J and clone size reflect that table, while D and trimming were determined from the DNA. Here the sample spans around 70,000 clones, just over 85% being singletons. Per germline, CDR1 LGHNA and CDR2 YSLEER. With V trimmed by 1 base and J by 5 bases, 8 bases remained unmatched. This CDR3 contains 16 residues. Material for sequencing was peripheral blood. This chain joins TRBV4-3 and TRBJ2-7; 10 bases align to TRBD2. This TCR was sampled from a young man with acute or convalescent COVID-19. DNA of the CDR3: TGCGCCAGCAGCCAAGCAGCTAGCGGGAGCTTCCACGAGCAGTACTTC. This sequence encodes CASSQAASGSFHEQYF.